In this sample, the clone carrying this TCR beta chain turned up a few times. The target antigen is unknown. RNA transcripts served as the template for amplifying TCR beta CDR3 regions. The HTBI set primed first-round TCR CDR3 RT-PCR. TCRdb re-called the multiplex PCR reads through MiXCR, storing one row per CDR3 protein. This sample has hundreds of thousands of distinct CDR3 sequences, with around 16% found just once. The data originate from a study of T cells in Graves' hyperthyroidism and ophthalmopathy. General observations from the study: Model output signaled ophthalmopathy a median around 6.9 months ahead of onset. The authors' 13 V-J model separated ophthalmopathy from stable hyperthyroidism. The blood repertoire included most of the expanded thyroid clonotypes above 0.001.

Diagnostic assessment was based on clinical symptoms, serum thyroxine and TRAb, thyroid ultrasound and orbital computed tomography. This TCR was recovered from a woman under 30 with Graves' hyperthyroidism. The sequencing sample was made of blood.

CDR3 in DNA: TGTGCCAGCAGCACTGCGACGAACACTGAAGCTTTCTTT. Its translation is CASSTATNTEAFF. The chain combines TRBV5-6 with TRBJ1-1; no firm D call. Trimming removed 4 bases at V and 1 base at J, with 8 bases between. Germline V gives CDR1 SGHDT, CDR2 YYEEEE. CDR3 size: 13 residues.